The entry that follows covers one TCR beta chain sequence. The CDR3 consists of 15 residues. Losses at the gene ends were 5 bases for V and 4 bases for J; bases not matched to a gene: 2. CDR1 and CDR2 (germline): LNHDA, SQIVND (reference sequence). Study processing details: Amplified reference gene primers provided the basis for estimating nucleated cell counts. Method: immunoSEQ multiplex PCR; TCRdb's copy keeps in-frame clones and lacks some. V, J and clone size are those of that table, while D and trimming were read from the DNA. The repertoire holds some 350,000 clones, with around 87% as singletons. The data belong to a study of blood T cell repertoires in COVID-19. Study-wide context: Researchers got acute and convalescent COVID-19 samples from the United States, Italy and Spain. The analysed material was cDNA or gDNA that came from T cells, B-cell-depleted T cells, or PBMCs.

Sequenced input: peripheral blood. The chain couples TRBV19 to TRBJ2-2; 12 positions agree with TRBD2. This clonotype was obtained from a young man with active or convalescent COVID-19. The CDR3 loop reads CASSSGLAGTGELFF. The CDR3 coding sequence is TGTGCCAGTAGTTCGGGACTAGCGGGCACCGGGGAGCTGTTTTTT.